The 29 T cell receptor beta chains reported below all come from one sample, sequenced in a study of Graves' ophthalmopathy and Graves' hyperthyroidism. Amplified TCR beta CDR3 regions were obtained using RNA transcripts as template. RT-PCR with HTBI primers came first, then second-round multiplex PCR. Using its own MiXCR run on the multiplex PCR reads, TCRdb lists one record per CDR3 protein. Here the sample spans about 410,000 distinct CDR3 sequences, roughly 18% being singletons. Sequencing input: peripheral blood. These receptor sequences come from a woman between 18 and 30 years old with Graves' ophthalmopathy.

This clonotype was recorded many times. The rearrangement uses TRBV20-1 and TRBJ1-1; D gene unclear. The CDR3 covers 13 residues. Germline V gives CDR1 DFQATT, CDR2 SNEGSKA (reference sequence). V shed 6 bases and J shed 1 base, with 12 bases lying between them. This CDR3 reads CSAAFRANTEAFF. In DNA, the CDR3 is TGCAGTGCAGCTTTCCGGGCGAACACTGAAGCTTTCTTT.

The chain uses TRBV6-5 and TRBJ2-7, with D possibly being TRBD2 (6 bases). V was pared by 1 base and J by 2 bases, with 15 bases between. Germline V CDR1 and CDR2: MNHEY, SVGAGI. There are 16 residues in the CDR3. Here the CDR3 reads CASSYFPGLPPYEQYF. The DNA of the CDR3 is TGTGCCAGCAGTTACTTCCCGGGACTTCCCCCCTACGAGCAGTACTTC.

This clonotype was recorded at least ten times. The chain links TRBV15 to TRBJ1-1, with 7 bases fitting TRBD1. Trimming at V came to 1 base and at J to 4 bases, leaving 6 bases not matched to a gene. Germline lookup yields CDR1 LNHNV and CDR2 YYDKDF (reference sequence). The CDR3 runs 15 residues. CDR3 protein: CATSRGRGGGTEAFF. In nucleotides, the CDR3 is TGTGCCACCAGCAGAGGCAGGGGGGGAGGCACTGAAGCTTTCTTT. The variable domain in full, with the rest retrieved from reference TRBV15 and TRBJ1-1, is DAMVIQNPRYQVTQFGKPVTLSCSQTLNHNVMYWYQQKSSQAPKLLFHYYDKDFNNEADTPDNFQSRRPNTSFCFLDIRSPGLGDTAMYLCATSRGRGGGTEAFFGQGTRLTVV.

This clonotype was observed many times. The chain carries TRBV29-1 and TRBJ2-7; maybe TRBD2 (5 bases). The CDR3 has 13 residues. Germline CDR1 SQVTM, CDR2 ANQGSEA. The germline V and J ends were trimmed by 5 bases and 0 bases, with 11 bases remaining between them. The DNA of the CDR3 is TGCAGCGTTCAGGACTCGAGCTCCTACGAGCAGTACTTC. Translation: CSVQDSSSYEQYF.

This clonotype was seen a few times. V and J are TRBV9 and TRBJ2-7; 7 nucleotides align to TRBD2. The V gene end was trimmed by 3 bases and the J gene end by 2 bases; junction bases not matched to a gene: 8. From germline, CDR1 is SGDLS and CDR2 YYNGEE. The CDR3 is made up of 15 amino acids. DNA for the CDR3: TGTGCCAGCAGCGAAATAGCGGGCTCCACCTACGAGCAGTACTTC. It is translated as CASSEIAGSTYEQYF.

This clonotype has ten or more counts. The chain joins TRBV12-3 or TRBV12-4 to TRBJ1-5, with a possible D match to TRBD1 (5 bases). The CDR3 loop spans 15 amino acids. V was shortened by 1 base and J by 7 bases, with 14 bases between the two germline ends. CDR3 bases: TGTGCCAGCAGTTTAGTAAGTCCAGGGAGGCAGCCCCAGCATTTT. Encoded protein: CASSLVSPGRQPQHF.

This clonotype was picked up many times. This sequence joins TRBV6-2 or TRBV6-3 and TRBJ1-6; D call uncertain. The germline gives CDR1 MNHEY, CDR2 SVGEGT. CDR3 length: 15 amino acids. V was shortened by 7 bases and J by 2 bases, with 12 bases between the two germline ends. DNA for the CDR3: TGTGCCAGCACTAGCGGTGTCGCCTATAATTCACCCCTCCACTTT. It yields the protein CASTSGVAYNSPLHF.

The chain recombines TRBV20-1 with TRBJ2-7; TRBD2 matches at 7 bases. With 4 bases clipped from V and 4 bases from J, the junction kept 10 bases outside the gene matches. CDR1 is DFQATT, CDR2 SNEGSKA, per germline (reference sequence). This CDR3 contains 14 residues. The CDR3 sequence: CSAKAGSHVYEQYF. CDR3 nucleotide sequence: TGCAGTGCTAAAGCGGGGTCCCACGTATACGAGCAGTACTTC.

This clonotype showed up many times. J is TRBJ2-5 and V is TRBV6-2 or TRBV6-3; D gene uncertain. V was shortened by 5 bases and J by 5 bases, with 12 bases between the two germline ends. CDR1 and CDR2 (germline): MNHEY, SVGEGT. The CDR3 extends over 13 amino acids. The CDR3 DNA reads TGTGCCAGCAGTCGGACCCTCGGGGAGACCCAGTACTTC. Translating it yields CASSRTLGETQYF.

This clonotype occurred a few times. V usage is TRBV18 and J usage is TRBJ2-7, with 9 nucleotides matching TRBD1. This CDR3 has 16 amino acids. Germline CDR1 is KGHSH and CDR2 is LQKENI. V was clipped by 3 bases and J by 0 bases; unmatched bases: 6. CDR3 sequence reads: CASSPGTGYHSYEQYF. Here the CDR3 DNA reads TGTGCCAGCTCACCGGGGACAGGGTACCACTCCTACGAGCAGTACTTC.

This clonotype was recorded many times. This chain's CDR3 is CASRGVRGNTIYF. As DNA, the CDR3 is TGTGCCAGCAGGGGGGTGCGCGGAAACACCATATATTTT. The rearrangement joins TRBV6-5 to TRBJ1-3; tentatively, D is TRBD1 (5 bases). This CDR3 spans 13 amino acids. Per germline, CDR1 MNHEY and CDR2 SVGAGI. The V and J ends lost 6 bases and 4 bases respectively, with 10 bases between them.

The CDR3 is CASSLTLYSYEQYF. DNA of the CDR3: TGTGCCAGCAGTCTGACACTATACTCCTACGAGCAGTACTTC. The rearrangement links TRBV2 to TRBJ2-7; D gene unclear. In germline, CDR1 is SNHLY, CDR2 FYNNEI. V was clipped by 5 bases and J by 0 bases, with 11 bases between them. The length of the CDR3 is 14 residues.

This clonotype was found many times. The chain is built from TRBV7-2 and TRBJ2-4; TRBD2 aligns across 15 bases. V lost 1 base, J lost 6 bases, and 4 bases stayed unmatched. The CDR3 is 17 residues long. The germline V gene encodes CDR1 SGHTA and CDR2 FQGNSA. Here the CDR3 DNA reads TGTGCCAGCAGCTTAGGGACTAGCGGGAGGGCCGGAAACATTCAGTACTTC. Translated: CASSLGTSGRAGNIQYF. Full variable domain (rest looked up from reference TRBV7-2 and TRBJ2-4): GAGVSQSPSNKVTEKGKDVELRCDPISGHTALYWYRQSLGQGLEFLIYFQGNSAPDKSGLPSDRFSAERTGGSVSTLTIQRTQQEDSAVYLCASSLGTSGRAGNIQYFGAGTRLSVL.

The sample holds many counts of this clonotype. The chain is built from TRBV6-2 or TRBV6-3 and TRBJ1-1; D not certain. V lost 7 bases, J lost 0 bases, and 12 bases lay in between. CDR1 and CDR2 from the germline V gene are MNHEY and SVGEGT. The CDR3 is 14 residues long. CDR3 loop: CASTQDGVNTEAFF. For the CDR3, the DNA is TGTGCCAGCACCCAGGACGGAGTGAACACTGAAGCTTTCTTT.

In its sample, this clonotype was seen many times. The gene calls are TRBV6-5 and TRBJ1-2; D might be TRBD1 (6 bases). The CDR3 totals 14 residues. Germline V gene sequence: CDR1 MNHEY, CDR2 SVGAGI. Trimming stripped 5 bases from V and 7 bases from J, with 17 bases between. CDR3 nucleotides: TGTGCCAGCAGTCCAAACCCTACAGGGATTGGCTACACCTTC. This translates into CASSPNPTGIGYTF.

This clonotype was detected ten times or more. The chain couples TRBV9 to TRBJ2-2; D may be TRBD2 (7 bases). V was shortened by 3 bases and J by 4 bases, with 13 bases between the two germline ends. This CDR3 spans 15 amino acids. Germline CDR1 reads SGDLS; CDR2 reads YYNGEE. The CDR3 region is CASSESGTITGELFF. The CDR3 DNA reads as TGTGCCAGCAGCGAAAGCGGGACAATCACCGGGGAGCTGTTTTTT.

This clonotype occurred many times. This chain connects TRBV6-1 to TRBJ2-5, with a tentative D call TRBD2 (6 bases). CDR3 length equals 14 residues. Trimming took off 3 bases at V and 5 bases at J, with 13 bases between the two ends. Germline CDR1 is MNHNS and CDR2 is SASEGT. This CDR3 reads CASSEPGRWETQYF. As DNA, the CDR3 is TGTGCCAGCAGTGAGCCGGGGAGGTGGGAGACCCAGTACTTC.

There are many counts of this clonotype. The chain couples TRBV9 to TRBJ2-7; D tentatively fits TRBD1 or TRBD2 (6 bases each). Germline CDR1 reads SGDLS; CDR2 reads YYNGEE. Deletions cut 0 bases from V and 5 bases from J, with 12 bases between. CDR3 length equals 14 residues. The CDR3 DNA is TGTGCCAGCAGCGTAGGACTGAGGGGGGACGAGCAGTACTTC. Protein: CASSVGLRGDEQYF.

The J gene is TRBJ2-7, the V gene TRBV28, with unresolved D. The CDR3 loop spans 14 amino acids. Germline CDR1 is MDHEN and CDR2 is SYDVKM. V lost 2 bases and J 2 bases, leaving 10 bases between the germline ends. This chain's CDR3 is CASSLPRSPYEQYF. The CDR3 nucleotides read TGTGCCAGCAGTTTACCCCGGAGCCCCTACGAGCAGTACTTC.

This clonotype was detected many times. The chain is built from TRBV11-1 and TRBJ1-3; D gene ambiguous. The germline CDR1 and CDR2 sequences are SGHAT and FQDESV (reference sequence). The CDR3 is 16 residues long. The V gene lost 5 bases and the J gene lost 0 bases, with 14 bases spanning the gap. The CDR3: CASSRQRVSSGNTIYF. Here the CDR3 DNA reads TGTGCCAGCAGCCGTCAACGGGTTTCCTCTGGAAACACCATATATTTT. Full variable domain (rest looked up from reference TRBV11-1 and TRBJ1-3): EAEVAQSPRYKITEKSQAVAFWCDPISGHATLYWYRQILGQGPELLVQFQDESVVDDSQLPKDRFSAERLKGVDSTLKIQPAELGDSAMYLCASSRQRVSSGNTIYFGEGSWLTVV.

The chain links TRBV11-2 to TRBJ2-7; D not certain. CDR3 size: 17 residues. The V gene's germline CDR1 is SGHAT and CDR2 FQNNGV. The V end lost 5 bases, the J end lost 3 bases, and 23 bases lay between the germline ends. CDR3 protein: CASSPMTRTGLYYEQYF. CDR3 nucleotides: TGTGCCAGCAGCCCCATGACCCGAACCGGCCTCTACTACGAGCAGTACTTC.

In this sample, this clonotype turned up many times. The CDR3 loop is CASSIPQGAGELFF. The CDR3 bases are TGTGCCAGTAGTATTCCGCAGGGGGCCGGGGAGCTGTTTTTT. J is TRBJ2-2 and V is TRBV19, with 7 bases aligning to TRBD1. The V gene end was trimmed by 3 bases and the J gene end by 6 bases; junction bases not matched to a gene: 4. Germline CDR1 LNHDA, CDR2 SQIVND (reference sequence). The CDR3 sequence is 14 residues long.

Many counts were recorded for this clonotype. This rearrangement joins TRBV7-2 to TRBJ2-7; TRBD2 matches at 7 bases. This CDR3 comprises 17 residues. Losses at the gene ends were 2 bases for V and 5 bases for J; bases not matched to a gene: 15. The germline V gene has CDR1 SGHTA and CDR2 FQGNSA. CDR3 sequence reads: CASSLPGRRGVVHEQYF. DNA for the CDR3: TGTGCCAGCAGCTTACCGGGGCGCCGGGGGGTAGTCCACGAGCAGTACTTC. Full variable domain (rest looked up from reference TRBV7-2 and TRBJ2-7): GAGVSQSPSNKVTEKGKDVELRCDPISGHTALYWYRQSLGQGLEFLIYFQGNSAPDKSGLPSDRFSAERTGGSVSTLTIQRTQQEDSAVYLCASSLPGRRGVVHEQYFGPGTRLTVT.

The chain carries TRBV30 and TRBJ2-7; no definite D call. V was trimmed by 2 bases and J by 5 bases, leaving 10 bases between them. This CDR3 region has 12 residues. CDR1 GTSNPN and CDR2 SVGIG come from the germline V gene (reference sequence). The CDR3 reads CAWSSLRDEQYF. The CDR3 region has the DNA TGTGCCTGGAGTTCCTTAAGGGACGAGCAGTACTTC.

This clonotype occurred many times. A much more abundant neighbour one base away suggests this may be a read error. This chain links TRBV6-4 with TRBJ2-5, with TRBD2 identical over 8 bases. In germline, CDR1 is MRHNA, CDR2 SNTAGT. Losses at the gene ends were 6 bases for V and 4 bases for J; bases not matched to a gene: 7. The CDR3 length is 14 residues. The CDR3 here is CASRRAGAGETQYF. CDR3 DNA sequence: TGTGCCAGCAGGAGAGCGGGAGCCGGAGAGACCCAGTACTTC.

This clonotype was seen repeatedly, ten times or more. This rearrangement joins TRBV25-1 to TRBJ1-2, with D unclear. The CDR3 sequence is 15 residues long. Between the trimmed V and J ends, which lost 3 bases and 4 bases, there was a span of 15 bases. Germline CDR1 is MGHDK and CDR2 is SYGVNS. Here the CDR3 reads CASSDTSTSIYGYTF. The CDR3, as DNA: TGTGCCAGCAGTGACACCTCCACCTCCATCTATGGCTACACCTTC.

This clonotype has just a few counts. The chain links TRBV30 to TRBJ2-7; no reliable D call. Germline CDR1 GTSNPN, CDR2 SVGIG (reference sequence). The CDR3 consists of 14 residues. Trimming removed 5 bases from V and 4 bases from J, with 18 bases in between. CDR3: CAWALDPTRYEQYF. The CDR3 DNA reads as TGTGCCTGGGCCCTGGACCCCACGCGGTACGAGCAGTACTTC.

Written as DNA, the CDR3 is TGCAGTGCTAGCGCTGGGACTAGCGGCGAAGAGACCCAGTACTTC. Encoded protein: CSASAGTSGEETQYF. J is TRBJ2-5 and V is TRBV20-1, with 11 bases identical to TRBD2. Germline V gives CDR1 DFQATT, CDR2 SNEGSKA (reference sequence). J lost 3 bases, V lost 3 bases, and 6 bases had no gene match. The CDR3 has 15 residues.

The chain combines TRBV28 with TRBJ1-3; D is ambiguous. CDR3 length equals 15 residues. The V and J ends lost 5 bases and 4 bases respectively, with 15 bases between them. Germline values: CDR1 MDHEN, CDR2 SYDVKM. The CDR3 nucleotides read TGTGCCAGCAGTACGTTTTCAGGCGTCGGAAACACCATATATTTT. Encoded protein: CASSTFSGVGNTIYF.